The sequence of this TCR beta chain was determined in a study of spatial heterogeneity in lung cancer. This clonotype occurred many times. Its cognate antigen is unknown. One entry per CDR3 protein, called by TCRdb with MiXCR from the 5' RACE reads. Altogether some 6,000 distinct CDR3 sequences are present, 14% being singletons, with the ten largest covering about 11%. Study observations and caveats: Tracking of tumor mutation counts was seen in expanded intratumoral alpha and beta TCR counts.

The time point denotes: sample taken at primary tumor resection. There were roughly 78 donors, all of them untreated patients with early-stage non-small cell lung cancer. Sequencing was performed on whole RNA extracted from tumor and nontumor lung tissue, or from frozen PBMC, and the material was left unsorted. This clonotype was obtained from a male donor with early-stage non-small cell lung cancer. The specimen was lung tumor tissue, collected at surgery.

The CDR3 DNA sequence: TGCGCCAGCAGCCACCCATTGAACACTGAAGCTTTCTTT. It yields the protein CASSHPLNTEAFF. The chain links TRBV4-1 to TRBJ1-1; unclear D gene. The CDR3 runs 13 residues. The V and J ends lost 3 bases and 0 bases respectively, with 5 bases between them. CDR1 is MGHRA, CDR2 YSYEKL, per germline.